This T cell receptor beta chain was recovered during a study of human T cells and chemical hapten exposure. Study conclusions and caveats: Expanded TCRs grouped into significantly more large CDR3 similarity clusters than controls produced. There was alopecia in the donors, so their immune response may differ from that of healthy people.

CDR3 length: 16 residues. The V gene's germline CDR1 is MNHNY and CDR2 SVGAGI (reference sequence). The V end was cut by 0 bases, the J end by 8 bases, with 16 bases between. This clonotype was seen more than once but under ten times. As yet, its antigen is unknown. TCRdb called the RACE reads again in MiXCR, with one record for every CDR3 protein. Of about 380,000 distinct CDR3 sequences detected, 4.8% appear once; the ten largest clones hold approximately 2.5%. Time point here: patch test 1, 2 weeks after DPC sensitization. Treatment defined: therapeutic diphenylcyclopropenone sensitization with weekly scalp DPC. Each patch test followed a blood draw. Non-pregnant alopecia patients aged 18 to 70, suitable for DPC therapy.

The sequence derives from a woman aged 50 to 60 with alopecia areata. Some clones in this sample may be carry-over from other donors' samples. Source: whole blood, taken in connection with sensitization to the hapten diphenylcyclopropenone (DPC). The chain couples TRBV6-6 to TRBJ1-4, with D maybe TRBD1 (6 bases). CDR3 coding DNA: TGTGCCAGCAGTTACTCGACGGGGGCACAACGAGAAAAACTGTTTTTT. This gives the protein CASSYSTGAQREKLFF.